The 31 T cell receptor beta chains listed next were all sequenced from one sample in a study of blood T cells in healthy people across ages. Together with a sample-barcoded 5' primer, a J-beta primer mix was included in a second PCR lasting roughly 6 to 12 cycles. TCRdb ran MiXCR on the 5' RACE reads and lists one entry per CDR3 protein. The top ten clones hold around 3.4% of a sample with 550,000 to 750,000 distinct CDR3 sequences, around a fifth of them seen once. The sample consisted of blood. These receptors all stem from a man in his 70s in good health.

The V gene is TRBV23-1, the J gene TRBJ2-1; 8 bases agree with TRBD1. The closer fit of TRBJ2-7 to the DNA end suggests the J call may be wrong. TRBV23-1 is marked as an open reading frame, function uncertain. The CDR3 spans 15 residues. The CDR3 loop reads CASSQSWQGAREQYF. In nucleotides, the CDR3 is TGCGCCAGCAGTCAATCGTGGCAGGGGGCAAGGGAGCAGTACTTC.

This clonotype was seen many times. The chain combines TRBV20-1 with TRBJ2-1; D call uncertain. The J call could be wrong; TRBJ2-7 is a better fit for the DNA end. The CDR3 runs 11 residues. Germline V gives CDR1 DFQATT, CDR2 SNEGSKA (reference sequence). CDR3 sequence: CSARDQVEQYF. The CDR3 coding sequence is TGCAGTGCTAGAGATCAGGTGGAGCAGTACTTC.

The chain uses TRBV9 and TRBJ2-1, with 8 bases lining up with TRBD1. Near its end, the DNA agrees better with TRBJ2-5, so the J call may be wrong. CDR1 is SGDLS, CDR2 YYNGEE, per germline. The CDR3 has 16 residues. The CDR3 sequence: CASSVASGGAGETQYF. CDR3 nucleotide sequence: TGTGCCAGCAGCGTAGCCTCAGGGGGCGCGGGGGAGACCCAGTACTTC.

The chain carries TRBV12-3 or TRBV12-4 and TRBJ2-2; D unclear. The ends were cut back, 7 bases at V and 6 bases at J, with 18 bases in the middle. The CDR3 is made up of 15 amino acids. The CDR3 sequence is CASTPGVTAPGELFF. CDR3 DNA: TGTGCCAGCACCCCGGGTGTAACGGCTCCCGGGGAGCTGTTTTTT.

The rearrangement joins TRBV28 to TRBJ2-5; 8 bases match TRBD1. With V trimmed by 6 bases and J by 1 base, 4 bases remained unmatched. CDR1 is MDHEN, CDR2 SYDVKM, per germline. The CDR3 runs 14 residues. The CDR3 region is CASSSDRAQETQYF. CDR3 in DNA: TGTGCCAGCAGCTCGGACAGGGCCCAAGAGACCCAGTACTTC.

This clonotype came up a few times. This sequence joins TRBV20-1 and TRBJ2-1, with TRBD1 identical over 7 bases. J gave up 5 bases and V 6 bases, and 4 bases lay outside the gene matches. The germline V gene has CDR1 DFQATT and CDR2 SNEGSKA (reference sequence). The CDR3 totals 12 residues. CDR3 region: CSAMGQNNEQFF. In DNA form, the CDR3 reads TGCAGTGCCATGGGACAGAACAATGAGCAGTTCTTC.

This clonotype has just a few counts. The rearrangement uses TRBV29-1 and TRBJ1-4; D is ambiguous. Germline V gives CDR1 SQVTM, CDR2 ANQGSEA. The V and J ends lost 3 bases and 4 bases respectively, with 6 bases between them. This CDR3 contains 12 residues. The CDR3 here is CSVEASNEKLFF. CDR3 DNA: TGCAGCGTTGAGGCGAGTAATGAAAAACTGTTTTTT.

V usage is TRBV2 and J usage is TRBJ2-3; D is unclear. The CDR3 covers 14 residues. The V and J ends lost 3 bases and 0 bases respectively, with 7 bases between them. The germline V gene encodes CDR1 SNHLY and CDR2 FYNNEI. The chain's CDR3 is CASSENESTDTQYF. The CDR3 coding sequence is TGTGCCAGCAGTGAGAACGAGAGCACAGATACGCAGTATTTT.

This chain links TRBV4-1 with TRBJ2-5; perhaps D is TRBD1 or TRBD2 (5 bases each). The DNA end lines up better with TRBJ2-1; the J call may be wrong. Germline assignment: CDR1 MGHRA and CDR2 YSYEKL. The CDR3 extends over 15 amino acids. The CDR3 protein is CASSQGVGTTNEQFF. Here the CDR3 DNA reads TGCGCCAGCAGCCAAGGGGTCGGGACGACCAATGAGCAGTTCTTC.

The chain links TRBV28 to TRBJ2-7; 7 bases fit TRBD1. This CDR3 contains 14 residues. After removal of 4 bases from V and 4 bases from J, the junction contained 7 bases not matched to a gene. The germline V gene encodes CDR1 MDHEN and CDR2 SYDVKM. The DNA for the CDR3 is TGTGCCAGCAGTTCCCCGGACAGGTTTTACGAGCAGTACTTC. Its protein is CASSSPDRFYEQYF.

This sequence joins TRBV7-2 and TRBJ2-5; the match to TRBD2 covers 9 bases. The J call may be incorrect, as the DNA end agrees better with TRBJ2-1. Per the germline V gene, CDR1 is SGHTA and CDR2 is FQGNSA. The CDR3 sequence is 15 residues long. The CDR3 region is CASSPGGRGYNEQFF. The CDR3 nucleotides read TGTGCCAGCAGCCCTGGCGGGAGGGGTTACAATGAGCAGTTCTTC.

This clonotype was found a few times. The J gene is TRBJ2-5, the V gene TRBV3-1, with 8 bases matching TRBD1. TRBJ2-1 matches the DNA end more closely, so the J call is doubtful. In germline, CDR1 is LGHDT, CDR2 YNNKEL (reference sequence). CDR3 length equals 14 residues. The CDR3 nucleotides read TGTGCCAGCAGCCTCGGACAGGGATTGAATGAGCAGTTCTTC. Encoded protein: CASSLGQGLNEQFF.

This clonotype was seen a few times. J is TRBJ2-7 and V is TRBV5-1; 8 bases fit TRBD1. CDR1 SGHRS and CDR2 YFSETQ come from the germline V gene. V shed 1 base and J 5 bases; nucleotides not matched to a gene: 11. This CDR3 region has 16 residues. CDR3 DNA sequence: TGCGCCAGCAGCTTGACCCTTAGGACAGGGACTCACGAGCAGTACTTC. It yields the protein CASSLTLRTGTHEQYF.

The V gene is TRBV3-1, the J gene TRBJ2-5; 10 bases fit TRBD1. CDR3 size: 15 residues. The trim removed 3 bases at V and 3 bases at J, leaving 4 bases unmatched. Germline CDR1 reads LGHDT; CDR2 reads YNNKEL (reference sequence). CDR3 in DNA: TGTGCCAGCAGCCAGATGACAGGGGGCGAAGAGACCCAGTACTTC. It encodes CASSQMTGGEETQYF.

The chain has TRBV29-1 and TRBJ2-1; TRBD2 agrees at 7 bases. The CDR3 consists of 17 residues. CDR1 and CDR2 from the germline V gene are SQVTM and ANQGSEA. J lost 0 bases, V lost 1 base, and 9 bases had no gene match. This CDR3 reads CSVEGPPGGSSYNEQFF. The CDR3 bases are TGCAGCGTTGAAGGTCCTCCAGGCGGGAGCTCCTACAATGAGCAGTTCTTC.

CDR3 sequence reads: CASSLGGHSSYNEQFF. The CDR3 nucleotides read TGTGCCAGCAGCTTAGGAGGCCACAGCTCCTACAATGAGCAGTTCTTC. This sequence joins TRBV7-2 and TRBJ2-1, with D uncertain. Germline values: CDR1 SGHTA, CDR2 FQGNSA. The CDR3 is 16 amino acids. Trimming took off 1 base at V and 0 bases at J, with 10 bases between the two ends.

The chain employs TRBV27 and TRBJ2-1; TRBD1 matches at 10 bases. The CDR3 has 16 residues. Germline values: CDR1 MNHEY, CDR2 SMNVEV (reference sequence). The V segment lost 5 bases and the J segment 5 bases; nucleotides outside the gene matches: 9. CDR3 nucleotides: TGTGCCAGCAGTCTACGGACAGGGGGGGGAAACAATGAGCAGTTCTTC. Encoded protein: CASSLRTGGGNNEQFF.

The V gene is TRBV5-1, the J gene TRBJ1-2, with 10 bases matching TRBD1. The J segment lost 6 bases and the V segment lost 4 bases, leaving 6 bases of the junction unmatched. The CDR3 consists of 14 residues. Germline V gives CDR1 SGHRS, CDR2 YFSETQ. CDR3 nucleotides: TGCGCCAGCAGCGGGAGACAGGGGGCGGATGGCTACACCTTC. Protein sequence: CASSGRQGADGYTF.

The chain combines TRBV28 with TRBJ2-7; TRBD1 aligns across 8 bases. The germline gives CDR1 MDHEN, CDR2 SYDVKM. The CDR3 is made up of 14 amino acids. J gave up 3 bases and V 6 bases, and 7 bases lay outside the gene matches. The CDR3 nucleotides read TGTGCCAGCAGGGGCACAGGGGGAGACTACGAGCAGTACTTC. Its translation: CASRGTGGDYEQYF.

The chain is built from TRBV20-1 and TRBJ2-1, with D possibly matching TRBD2 (6 bases). Trimming shortened V by 6 bases and J by 5 bases, and 14 bases separated the two germline ends. The CDR3 covers 13 residues. CDR1 is DFQATT, CDR2 SNEGSKA, per germline (reference sequence). As DNA, the CDR3 is TGCAGTGCAAGGGGACTTAGCAACAATGAGCAGTTCTTC. As protein: CSARGLSNNEQFF.

This clonotype was detected only a few times. One junction end disagrees with the germline gene, perhaps due to a read error. The chain employs TRBV15 and TRBJ1-4, with unresolved D. This CDR3 is 12 amino acids long. In germline, CDR1 is LNHNV, CDR2 YYDKDF (reference sequence). DNA of the CDR3: TGTGCCGCCAGCAGAGAGAAGGAAAAACTGTTTTTT. It translates to CAASREKEKLFF.

The chain employs TRBV20-1 and TRBJ1-1; D gene uncertain. Per germline, CDR1 DFQATT and CDR2 SNEGSKA (reference sequence). Trimming removed 0 bases at V and 0 bases at J, with 14 bases between. The CDR3 runs to 16 residues. CDR3 DNA sequence: TGCAGTGCTAGAGATCAAGAACGACATCTGAACACTGAAGCTTTCTTT. Its protein product is CSARDQERHLNTEAFF.

The chain carries TRBV5-1 and TRBJ2-2, with TRBD2 identical over 9 bases. Germline CDR1 and CDR2: SGHRS and YFSETQ. This CDR3 is built from 17 residues. Unmatched junction bases numbered 8, after V lost 0 bases and J lost 5 bases. CDR3 sequence (DNA): TGCGCCAGCAGCTTGGAAGATAGCGGGAGTGGGACCGGGGAGCTGTTTTTT. It yields the protein CASSLEDSGSGTGELFF.

V and J are TRBV7-9 and TRBJ2-1, with 14 bases that match TRBD2. Germline V gene sequence: CDR1 SEHNR, CDR2 FQNEAQ (reference sequence). The CDR3 loop spans 18 amino acids. With V trimmed by 4 bases and J by 0 bases, 5 bases remained unmatched. CDR3 protein: CASSSTSGRESSYNEQFF. In DNA form, the CDR3 reads TGTGCCAGCAGCTCGACTAGCGGGAGGGAGAGCTCCTACAATGAGCAGTTCTTC.

This chain joins TRBV20-1 and TRBJ1-2; D perhaps matches TRBD1 (5 bases). CDR3 size: 14 residues. Germline loops: CDR1 DFQATT, CDR2 SNEGSKA (reference sequence). Between the trimmed V and J ends, which lost 0 bases and 7 bases, there was a span of 15 bases. For the CDR3, the DNA is TGCAGTGCTAGAGATATAAGGGGTGGAGGTGGCTACACCTTC. This translates into CSARDIRGGGGYTF.

This clonotype has a count of ten or more. This sequence joins TRBV6-5 and TRBJ2-5, with D perhaps TRBD1 (5 bases). The last part of the DNA fits TRBJ2-1 better; the J call may be wrong. CDR1 and CDR2 from the germline V gene are MNHEY and SVGAGI. The CDR3 is made up of 14 amino acids. The CDR3 DNA reads as TGTGCCAGCAGCCCTCCACAGGCGAGTGATGAGCAGTTCTTC. Translated: CASSPPQASDEQFF.

V gene TRBV7-8 combines with J gene TRBJ2-5; 7 bases fit TRBD2. Germline assignment: CDR1 SGHVS and CDR2 FQNEAQ. Germline trimming cut 1 base from V and 3 bases from J; bases unmatched to any gene: 8. There are 16 residues in the CDR3. The CDR3 here is CASSLGPGGIKETQYF. CDR3 coding DNA: TGTGCCAGCAGCTTAGGCCCCGGGGGGATAAAAGAGACCCAGTACTTC.

The rearrangement uses TRBV3-1 and TRBJ2-3; perhaps D is TRBD1 or TRBD2 (6 bases each). Germline lookup yields CDR1 LGHDT and CDR2 YNNKEL (reference sequence). This CDR3 has 13 residues. The germline V and J ends were trimmed by 3 bases and 8 bases, with 12 bases remaining between them. CDR3 in DNA: TGTGCCAGCAGCCAGGGGGGCCCCGGTACGCAGTATTTT. Amino acid sequence: CASSQGGPGTQYF.

This chain links TRBV29-1 with TRBJ2-3, with 11 bases that match TRBD1. The CDR3 sequence is 17 residues long. V shed 0 bases, J shed 4 bases, and the junction held 9 bases outside the gene matches. Germline CDR1 and CDR2: SQVTM and ANQGSEA. Here the CDR3 reads CSVEDPRTGGAPDTQYF. Written as DNA, the CDR3 is TGCAGCGTTGAAGATCCGCGGACAGGGGGCGCCCCAGATACGCAGTATTTT.

CDR3 region: CASSSPLEGSQETQYF. CDR3 bases: TGTGCCAGCAGCTCACCACTGGAGGGGTCACAAGAGACCCAGTACTTC. This chain connects TRBV7-9 to TRBJ2-5; D is perhaps TRBD2 (6 bases). The CDR3 contains 16 residues. V gave up 4 bases and J gave up 2 bases, with 17 bases separating them. Germline-derived CDR1 and CDR2 are SEHNR and FQNEAQ (reference sequence).

In its sample, this clonotype was seen a few times. The V call is TRBV9, the J call TRBJ2-1, with a possible D match to TRBD2 (7 bases). The germline gives CDR1 SGDLS, CDR2 YYNGEE. CDR3 length: 17 amino acids. Deletions cut 3 bases from V and 4 bases from J, with 20 bases between. In DNA form, the CDR3 reads TGTGCCAGCAGCGCCGGGGGGCGGGAGAGCCTTTACAATGAGCAGTTCTTC. The encoded protein is CASSAGGRESLYNEQFF.